The clone carrying this T cell receptor (beta chain) was detected a few times. This sample is part of a study of blood T cells in healthy people across ages. Primers used in a second PCR of roughly 7 to 12 cycles were a sample-barcoded 5' primer and a J-beta primer mix. TCRdb processed the 5' RACE reads anew with MiXCR; each CDR3 protein has one entry. The top ten clones hold under 15% of a sample with hundreds of thousands of distinct CDR3 sequences, roughly 43% of them seen once. Germline V lookup: CDR1 SEHNR, CDR2 FQNEAQ (reference sequence). V lost 11 bases and J 6 bases, leaving 2 bases between the germline ends. The CDR3 consists of 8 residues.

Sequenced material: blood. The chain recombines TRBV7-9 with TRBJ2-1, with D uncertain. The sequence was collected from a man under 40 in good health. In nucleotides, the CDR3 is TGTGCCGGCAATGAGCAGTTCTTC. Its translation: CAGNEQFF.